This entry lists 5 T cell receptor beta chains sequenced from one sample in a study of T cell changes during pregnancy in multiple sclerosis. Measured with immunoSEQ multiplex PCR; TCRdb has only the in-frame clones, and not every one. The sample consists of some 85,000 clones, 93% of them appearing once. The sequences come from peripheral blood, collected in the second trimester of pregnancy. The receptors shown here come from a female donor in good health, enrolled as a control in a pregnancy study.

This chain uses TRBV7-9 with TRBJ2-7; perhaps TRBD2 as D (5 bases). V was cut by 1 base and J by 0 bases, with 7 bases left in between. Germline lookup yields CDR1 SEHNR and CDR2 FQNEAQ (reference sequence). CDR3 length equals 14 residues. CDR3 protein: CASSLVGDSYEQYF. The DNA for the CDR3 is TGTGCCAGCAGCTTAGTCGGGGACTCCTACGAGCAGTACTTC.

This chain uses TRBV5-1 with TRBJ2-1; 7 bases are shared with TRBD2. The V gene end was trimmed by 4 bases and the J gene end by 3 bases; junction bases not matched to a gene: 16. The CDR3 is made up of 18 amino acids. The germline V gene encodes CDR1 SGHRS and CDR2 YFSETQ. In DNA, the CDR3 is TGCGCCAGCAGCCTCCCCGCGGCGGAGCGGGGAAACTACAATGAGCAGTTCTTC. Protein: CASSLPAAERGNYNEQFF.

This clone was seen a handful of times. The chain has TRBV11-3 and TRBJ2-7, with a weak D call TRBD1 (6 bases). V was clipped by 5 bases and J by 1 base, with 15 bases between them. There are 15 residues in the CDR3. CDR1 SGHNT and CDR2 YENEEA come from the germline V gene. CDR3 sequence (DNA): TGTGCCAGCAGCCCAAGGGGACACCCATCCTACGAGCAGTACTTC. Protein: CASSPRGHPSYEQYF.

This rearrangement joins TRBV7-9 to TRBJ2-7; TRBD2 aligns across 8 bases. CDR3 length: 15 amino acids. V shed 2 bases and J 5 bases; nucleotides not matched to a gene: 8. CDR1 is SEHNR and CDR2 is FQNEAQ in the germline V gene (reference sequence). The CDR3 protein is CASSLLLAGGNEQYF. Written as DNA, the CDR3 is TGTGCCAGCAGCTTACTGCTAGCGGGTGGGAACGAGCAGTACTTC.

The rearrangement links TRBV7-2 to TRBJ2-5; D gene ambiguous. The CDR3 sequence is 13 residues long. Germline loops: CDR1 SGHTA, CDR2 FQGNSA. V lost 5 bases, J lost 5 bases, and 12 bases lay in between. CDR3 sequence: CASSPAGRETQYF. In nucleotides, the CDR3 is TGTGCCAGCAGCCCCGCAGGAAGGGAGACCCAGTACTTC.